This T cell receptor (beta chain) was observed in a study of shared clonotypes between healthy human individuals. Study results and limitations: Collection of samples was limited to blood; tissue repertoires likely differ.

This table comes from immunoSEQ multiplex PCR, and its TCRdb copy is limited to in-frame clones, with some not included. The sample consists of some 2,000,000 clones, 85% to 95% of them appearing once. V lost 6 bases, J lost 3 bases, and 16 bases lay in between. CDR3 size: 15 residues. CDR1 and CDR2 from the germline V gene are SGHRS and YFSETQ. Points on this clone: The target antigen is unknown.

V is TRBV5-1 and J is TRBJ2-1; D may be TRBD2 (6 bases). The sample consisted of naive CD4+ T cells sorted from blood. Subset here: CD45RA+ positively selected. The receptor's source is a man aged 18 to 29 in good health. CDR3 region: CASTQGGGGYNEQFF. CDR3 sequence (DNA): TGCGCCAGCACCCAGGGAGGAGGTGGCTACAATGAGCAGTTCTTC.